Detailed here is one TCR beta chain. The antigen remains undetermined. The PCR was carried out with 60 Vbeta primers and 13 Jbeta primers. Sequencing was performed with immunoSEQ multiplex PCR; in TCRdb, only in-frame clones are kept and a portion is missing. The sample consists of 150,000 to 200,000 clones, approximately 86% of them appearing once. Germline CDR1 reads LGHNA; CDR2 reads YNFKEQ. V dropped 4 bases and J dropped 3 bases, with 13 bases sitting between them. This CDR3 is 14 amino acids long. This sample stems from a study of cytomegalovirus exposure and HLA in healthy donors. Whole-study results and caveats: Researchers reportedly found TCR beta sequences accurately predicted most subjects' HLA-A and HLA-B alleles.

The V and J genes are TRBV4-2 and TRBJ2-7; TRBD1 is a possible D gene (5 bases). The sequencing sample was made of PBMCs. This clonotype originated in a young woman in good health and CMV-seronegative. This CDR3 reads CASSPGQGNYEQYF. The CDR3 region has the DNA TGTGCCAGCAGCCCCGGGCAGGGAAACTACGAGCAGTACTTC.